These 16 T cell receptor beta chains originate from one sample sequenced in a study of identical twins. TCRdb fed the 5' RACE reads into MiXCR, producing one record per CDR3 protein. Of roughly 1,500,000 distinct CDR3 sequences listed, around 29% are singletons. The sequenced sample was cord blood. These receptors came from a newborn girl in good health.

This clonotype was detected only a few times. The chain couples TRBV4-2 to TRBJ2-7, with TRBD1 matching over 8 bases. CDR1 is LGHNA, CDR2 YNFKEQ, per germline. V shed 3 bases and J 2 bases; nucleotides not matched to a gene: 6. This CDR3 has 15 residues. Here the CDR3 reads CASSQGRTGPYEQYF. CDR3 sequence (DNA): TGTGCCAGCAGCCAGGGAAGGACAGGGCCCTACGAGCAGTACTTC.

This clonotype was observed a handful of times. The CDR3 bases are TGTGCCAGCAGCTCCCACCTGACCGGTAACGAGCAGTACTTC. Its protein product is CASSSHLTGNEQYF. The J gene is TRBJ2-5, the V gene TRBV7-9, with D unclear. Gene TRBJ2-7 matches the end of the DNA better, so the J call may be wrong. This CDR3 is built from 14 residues. Germline CDR1 is SEHNR and CDR2 is FQNEAQ (reference sequence).

This clonotype occurred a few times. The chain joins TRBV4-2 to TRBJ1-6, with TRBD1 matching over 9 bases. The CDR3 is 15 residues long. V was clipped by 4 bases and J by 7 bases; unmatched bases: 5. CDR1 is LGHNA, CDR2 YNFKEQ, per germline. CDR3 DNA sequence: TGTGCCAGCAGCCGGAGGGACAGGGAAAATTCACCCCTCCACTTT. Residues: CASSRRDRENSPLHF.

The rearrangement links TRBV7-9 to TRBJ1-2; D remains unclear. Trimming took 2 bases from V and 8 from J, leaving 9 bases between them. In germline, CDR1 is SEHNR, CDR2 FQNEAQ (reference sequence). CDR3 length: 12 amino acids. CDR3 protein: CASSLHSRGYTF. The CDR3 coding sequence is TGTGCCAGCAGCTTACACTCTAGGGGCTACACCTTC.

This clonotype came up a few times. V usage is TRBV12-3 or TRBV12-4 and J usage is TRBJ1-2; TRBD1 is a possible D gene (5 bases). The CDR3 totals 14 residues. The V gene lost 4 bases and the J gene lost 8 bases, with 17 bases spanning the gap. The CDR3 here is CASSSGTVDGGYTF. The CDR3 DNA reads as TGTGCCAGCAGTTCCGGGACGGTGGACGGGGGCTACACCTTC.

The chain recombines TRBV28 with TRBJ1-1; the D gene is possibly TRBD1 (5 bases). In germline, CDR1 is MDHEN, CDR2 SYDVKM. The length of the CDR3 is 17 residues. V was clipped by 0 bases and J by 3 bases, with 17 bases between them. The DNA of the CDR3 is TGTGCCAGCAGTTTATGCGCCTTCGGTCAGGGAGACACTGAAGCTTTCTTT. Amino acid sequence: CASSLCAFGQGDTEAFF.

In its sample, this clonotype was seen many times. The rearrangement links TRBV5-1 to TRBJ2-6; D remains unclear. Germline loops: CDR1 SGHRS, CDR2 YFSETQ. The ends were cut back, 0 bases at V and 0 bases at J, with 10 bases in the middle. This CDR3 has 17 amino acids. CDR3 amino acids: CASSLAQQLSGANVLTF. The CDR3 coding sequence is TGCGCCAGCAGCTTGGCTCAACAGCTCTCTGGGGCCAACGTCCTGACTTTC. The variable domain in full, completed from reference TRBV5-1 and TRBJ2-6, reads KAGVTQTPRYLIKTRGQQVTLSCSPISGHRSVSWYQQTPGQGLQFLFEYFSETQRNKGNFPGRFSGRQFSNSRSEMNVSTLELGDSALYLCASSLAQQLSGANVLTFGAGSRLTVL.

This clonotype has just a few counts. V usage is TRBV3-1 and J usage is TRBJ2-1; no definite D call. Between the trimmed V and J ends, which lost 3 bases and 0 bases, there was a span of 9 bases. CDR1 and CDR2 (germline): LGHDT, YNNKEL (reference sequence). There are 15 residues in the CDR3. DNA of the CDR3: TGTGCCAGCAGCCATAGCCCCAGCTCCTACAATGAGCAGTTCTTC. It codes for CASSHSPSSYNEQFF.

This clonotype was counted between two and nine times. The chain is built from TRBV10-3 and TRBJ1-6, with TRBD1 identical over 9 bases. V gave up 4 bases and J gave up 9 bases; unmatched junction bases: 7. CDR1 ENHRY and CDR2 SYGVKD come from the germline V gene. This CDR3 region has 15 residues. Here the CDR3 DNA reads TGTGCCATCAGTGTCGGGGACAGGGCGAGTTCACCCCTCCACTTT. Its protein is CAISVGDRASSPLHF.

The sample holds a few counts of this clonotype. The chain carries TRBV19 and TRBJ1-1, with D perhaps matching TRBD1 (6 bases). V lost 8 bases and J 0 bases, leaving 13 bases between the germline ends. CDR1 and CDR2 from the germline V gene are LNHDA and SQIVND (reference sequence). The CDR3 is 14 amino acids. CDR3 nucleotides: TGTGCCAGTGGGAACAGGGCGGTGAACACTGAAGCTTTCTTT. It specifies CASGNRAVNTEAFF.

This clonotype was seen only a few times. This sequence joins TRBV27 and TRBJ1-5; 7 nucleotides agree with TRBD1. The V gene end was trimmed by 4 bases and the J gene end by 6 bases; junction bases not matched to a gene: 6. The CDR3 contains 14 residues. Germline V gene data show CDR1 as MNHEY and CDR2 as SMNVEV (reference sequence). CDR3 region: CASSSTGLGQPQHF. In DNA, the CDR3 is TGTGCCAGCAGTTCGACAGGGCTCGGTCAGCCCCAGCATTTT.

The table lists this clonotype with many counts. The chain employs TRBV4-2 and TRBJ2-3, with D possibly being TRBD2 (5 bases). CDR1 is LGHNA, CDR2 YNFKEQ, per germline. Trimming left V 8 bases short and J 0 bases short, with 12 bases between. The CDR3 has 14 amino acids. In nucleotides, the CDR3 is TGTGCCAGCGGAGGCGGAGGTAGCACAGATACGCAGTATTTT. Translating it yields CASGGGGSTDTQYF.

The sample holds a few counts of this clonotype. The chain couples TRBV9 to TRBJ2-3; D possibly corresponds to TRBD1 (6 bases). The length of the CDR3 is 14 residues. The V gene's germline CDR1 is SGDLS and CDR2 YYNGEE. Trimming left V 4 bases short and J 6 bases short, with 15 bases between. Written as DNA, the CDR3 is TGTGCCAGCAGCCAACGCAGGGGCGGGGATACGCAGTATTTT. This codes for CASSQRRGGDTQYF.

The rearrangement uses TRBV20-1 and TRBJ1-2; D unclear. This CDR3 region has 15 residues. Germline CDR1 reads DFQATT; CDR2 reads SNEGSKA (reference sequence). With 3 bases removed from V and 4 bases from J, the gap between germline ends came to 18 bases. Written as DNA, the CDR3 is TGCAGTGCTAGCGCGGATAAGGCGCCGGGCTATGGCTACACCTTC. Protein product: CSASADKAPGYGYTF.

In its sample, this clonotype was seen a few times. The gene calls are TRBV21-1 and TRBJ2-5; no DNA check was done on the table's D call, TRBD1. TRBV21-1 is a pseudogene segment. This CDR3 region has 18 residues. The CDR3 DNA reads TGTGCCAGCAGCAAAGTGAGGACATTTCGGCCGACGCAAGAGACCCAGTACTTC. Protein sequence: CASSKVRTFRPTQETQYF.

V and J are TRBV29-1 and TRBJ1-2; D is unclear. The CDR3 length is 14 residues. Trimming pared 7 bases from V and 0 bases from J, leaving 15 bases between. CDR1 and CDR2 (germline): SQVTM, ANQGSEA. CDR3 DNA: TGCAGCGCTAAGTCCGGGGTTCCTAACTATGGCTACACCTTC. Amino acid sequence: CSAKSGVPNYGYTF.